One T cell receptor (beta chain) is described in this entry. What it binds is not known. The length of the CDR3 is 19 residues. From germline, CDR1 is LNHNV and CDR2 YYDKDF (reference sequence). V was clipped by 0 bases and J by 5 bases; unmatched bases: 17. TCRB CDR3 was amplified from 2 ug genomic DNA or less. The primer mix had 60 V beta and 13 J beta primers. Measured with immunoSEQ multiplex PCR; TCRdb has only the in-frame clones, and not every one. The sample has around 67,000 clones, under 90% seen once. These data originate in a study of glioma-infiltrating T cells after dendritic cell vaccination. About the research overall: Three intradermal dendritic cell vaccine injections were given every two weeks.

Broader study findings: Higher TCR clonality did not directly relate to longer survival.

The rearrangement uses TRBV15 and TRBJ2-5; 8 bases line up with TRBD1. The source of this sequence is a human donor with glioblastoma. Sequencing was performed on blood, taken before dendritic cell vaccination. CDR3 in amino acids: CATSRDFATGVVVRETQYF. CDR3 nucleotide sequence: TGTGCCACCAGCAGAGATTTTGCGACAGGGGTGGTGGTACGGGAGACCCAGTACTTC.